This T cell receptor beta chain was observed in a study of shared clonotypes between healthy human individuals. General study results and limits: With several donors compared, around 4.7% of naive CD4 clonotypes were shared. Sequencing depth was a factor that was expected to affect clonotype sharing among donors.

Worth noting for this clone: Its antigen is not identified.

Germline CDR1 and CDR2: ENHRY and SYGVKD. Between the trimmed V and J ends, which lost 3 bases and 1 base, there was a span of 9 bases. This CDR3 has 14 amino acids. Each sample came from a Caucasian adult donor living in Nashville, Tennessee. A CD45RA+ naive subset and a CD45RA-negative memory subset were split from CD4+ cells. Clones were sequenced by immunoSEQ multiplex PCR, and TCRdb holds only the in-frame ones, with some missing. The sample lists about 1.1 million clones, around three quarters seen once, with 0.7% to 0.95% in the top ten. The chain is built from TRBV10-3 and TRBJ1-1; maybe TRBD1 (6 bases). This sequence originates from a man aged 18-30 years in good health. Some clones in this sample may be carry-over from other donors' samples. Sequenced input: memory CD4+ T cells from PBMCs. The subset denotes: CD45RA-negative fraction. The DNA of the CDR3 is TGTGCCATCAGTGACAGGGGATCGAACACTGAAGCTTTCTTT. Protein product: CAISDRGSNTEAFF.